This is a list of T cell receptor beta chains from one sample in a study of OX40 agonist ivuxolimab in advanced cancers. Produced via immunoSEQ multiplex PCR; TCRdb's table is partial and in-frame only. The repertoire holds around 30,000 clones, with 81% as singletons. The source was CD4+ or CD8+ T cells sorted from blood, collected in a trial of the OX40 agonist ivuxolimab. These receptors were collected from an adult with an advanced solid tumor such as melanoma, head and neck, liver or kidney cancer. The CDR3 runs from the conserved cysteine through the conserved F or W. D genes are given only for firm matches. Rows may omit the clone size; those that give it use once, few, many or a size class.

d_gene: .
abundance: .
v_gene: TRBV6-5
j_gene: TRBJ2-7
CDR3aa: CASRRTGAEDEQYF
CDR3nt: TGTGCCAGCAGGCGGACGGGGGCGGAGGACGAGCAGTACTTC

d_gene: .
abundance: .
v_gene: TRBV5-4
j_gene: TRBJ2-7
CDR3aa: CASRTDTAYEQYF
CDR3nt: TGTGCCAGCAGAACGGACACTGCCTACGAGCAGTACTTC

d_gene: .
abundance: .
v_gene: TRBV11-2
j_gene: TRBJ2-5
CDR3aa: CASSLGQAQYF
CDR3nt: TGTGCCAGCAGCTTAGGTCAGGCCCAGTACTTC

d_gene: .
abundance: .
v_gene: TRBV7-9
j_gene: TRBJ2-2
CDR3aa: CASSLVQTTGELFF
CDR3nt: TGTGCCAGCAGCTTAGTCCAGACCACCGGGGAGCTGTTTTTT

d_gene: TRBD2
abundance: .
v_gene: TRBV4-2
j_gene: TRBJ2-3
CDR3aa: CASQAGMEDTQYF
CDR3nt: TGTGCCAGCCAAGCGGGGATGGAAGATACGCAGTATTTT

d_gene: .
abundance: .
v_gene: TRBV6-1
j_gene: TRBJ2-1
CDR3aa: CASSVVITYNEQFF
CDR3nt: TGTGCCAGCAGTGTTGTTATCACCTACAATGAGCAGTTCTTC

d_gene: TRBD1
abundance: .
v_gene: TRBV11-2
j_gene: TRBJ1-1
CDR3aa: CASSSLGTVTEAFF
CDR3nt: TGTGCCAGCAGCTCCCTCGGGACAGTAACTGAAGCTTTCTTT

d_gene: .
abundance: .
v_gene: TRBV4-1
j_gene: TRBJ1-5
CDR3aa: CASSLQPVSEGNQPQHF
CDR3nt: TGCGCCAGCAGCCTACAACCCGTCTCGGAGGGAAATCAGCCCCAGCATTTT

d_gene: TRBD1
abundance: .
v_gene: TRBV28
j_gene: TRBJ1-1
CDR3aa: CASSSPRGTEAFF
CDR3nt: TGTGCCAGCAGTTCCCCCAGGGGGACTGAAGCTTTCTTT

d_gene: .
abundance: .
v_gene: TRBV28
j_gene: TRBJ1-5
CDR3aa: CASTYISVGPYQPQHF
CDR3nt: TGTGCCAGCACTTATATCAGTGTGGGGCCCTATCAGCCCCAGCATTTT

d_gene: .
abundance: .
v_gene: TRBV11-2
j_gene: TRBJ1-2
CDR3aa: CASSPLGMDGYTF
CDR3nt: TGTGCCAGCAGTCCTCTTGGGATGGATGGCTACACCTTC

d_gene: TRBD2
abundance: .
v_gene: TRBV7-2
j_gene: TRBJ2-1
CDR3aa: CASSLGLAVATVEQFF
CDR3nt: TGTGCCAGCAGCTTGGGACTAGCGGTAGCGACGGTTGAGCAGTTCTTC

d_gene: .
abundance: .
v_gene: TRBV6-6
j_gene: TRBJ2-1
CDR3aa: CASRRANTQLYNEQFF
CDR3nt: TGTGCCAGCCGAAGGGCCAACACTCAGCTTTACAATGAGCAGTTCTTC

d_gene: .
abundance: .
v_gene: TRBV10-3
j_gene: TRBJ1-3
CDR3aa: CAIASDRYSAGNTIYF
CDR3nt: TGTGCCATCGCCAGCGATAGGTATTCTGCTGGAAACACCATATATTTT

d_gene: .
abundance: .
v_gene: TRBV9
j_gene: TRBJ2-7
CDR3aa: CASSPSYGAFYEQYF
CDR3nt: TGTGCCAGCAGCCCCTCCTATGGGGCTTTCTACGAGCAGTACTTC

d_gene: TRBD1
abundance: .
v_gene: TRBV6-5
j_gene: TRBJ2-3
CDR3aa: CASSYSRSGQADTQYF
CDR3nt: TGTGCCAGCAGTTACTCGCGGTCGGGACAGGCAGATACGCAGTATTTT

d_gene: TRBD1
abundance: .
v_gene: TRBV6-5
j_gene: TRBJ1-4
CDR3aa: CASRSGTGLEKLFF
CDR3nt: TGTGCCAGCAGATCCGGGACAGGGTTAGAAAAACTGTTTTTT

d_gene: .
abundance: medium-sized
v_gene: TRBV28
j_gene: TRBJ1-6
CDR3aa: CASSSEGSSYNSPLHF
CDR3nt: TGTGCCAGCAGTTCTGAGGGCAGCTCCTATAATTCACCCCTCCACTTT

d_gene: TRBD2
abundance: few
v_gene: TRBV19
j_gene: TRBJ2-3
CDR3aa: CASSIGGGTDTQYF
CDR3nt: TGTGCCAGTAGTATTGGGGGGGGCACAGATACGCAGTATTTT

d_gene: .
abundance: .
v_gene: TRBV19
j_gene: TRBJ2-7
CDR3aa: CATRGGSSYEQYF
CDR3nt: TGTGCCACCCGTGGCGGGTCATCCTACGAGCAGTACTTC

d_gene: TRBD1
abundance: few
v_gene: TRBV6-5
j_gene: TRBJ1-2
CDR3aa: CASSPRGGQGYGYTF
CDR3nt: TGTGCCAGCAGCCCCAGGGGGGGACAGGGATATGGCTACACCTTC

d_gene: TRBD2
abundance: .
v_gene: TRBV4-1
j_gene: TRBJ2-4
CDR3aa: CASSLGLAGGLAKNIQYF
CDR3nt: TGCGCCAGCAGCCTGGGACTAGCGGGCGGACTAGCCAAAAACATTCAGTACTTC

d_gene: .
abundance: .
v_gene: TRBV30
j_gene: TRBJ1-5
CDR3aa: CAWSTNSNQPQHF
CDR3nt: TGTGCCTGGAGCACAAATAGCAATCAGCCCCAGCATTTT

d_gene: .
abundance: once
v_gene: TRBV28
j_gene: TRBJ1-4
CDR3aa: CASSLAGRYLFF
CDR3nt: TGTGCCAGCAGTTTGGCAGGACGTTATCTGTTTTTT

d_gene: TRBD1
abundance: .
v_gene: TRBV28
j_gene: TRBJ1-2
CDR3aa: CASSYADRVDYGYTF
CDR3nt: TGTGCCAGCAGTTACGCCGACAGGGTCGACTATGGCTACACCTTC

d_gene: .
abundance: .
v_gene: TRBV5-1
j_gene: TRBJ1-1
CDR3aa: CASSSARADTEAFF
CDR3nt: TGCGCCAGCAGCTCGGCACGGGCGGACACTGAAGCTTTCTTT

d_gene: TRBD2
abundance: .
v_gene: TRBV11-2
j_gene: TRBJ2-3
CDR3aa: CASSLVARGGTDTQYF
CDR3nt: TGTGCCAGCAGCTTAGTAGCGCGGGGAGGGACAGATACGCAGTATTTT

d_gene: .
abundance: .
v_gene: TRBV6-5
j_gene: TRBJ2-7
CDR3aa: CASSYGTRYEQYF
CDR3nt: TGTGCCAGCAGTTACGGGACAAGGTACGAGCAGTACTTC

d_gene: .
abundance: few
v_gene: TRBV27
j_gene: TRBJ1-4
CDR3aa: CASSLFGGYGEKLFF
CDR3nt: TGTGCCAGCAGTTTATTTGGGGGGTATGGGGAAAAACTGTTTTTT

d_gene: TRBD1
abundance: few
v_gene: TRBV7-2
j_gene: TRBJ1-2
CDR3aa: CASSARDSRWYGYTF
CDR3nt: TGTGCCAGCAGCGCAAGGGACAGCCGGTGGTATGGCTACACCTTC

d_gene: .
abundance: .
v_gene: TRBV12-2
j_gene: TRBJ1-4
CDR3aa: CASRMDRDGAEKLFF
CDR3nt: TGTGCAAGTCGCATGGACAGGGACGGGGCTGAAAAACTGTTTTTT

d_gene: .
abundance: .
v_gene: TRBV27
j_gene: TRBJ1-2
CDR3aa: CASSFRGGYGYTF
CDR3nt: TGTGCCAGCAGTTTTCGAGGGGGCTATGGCTACACCTTC